This T cell receptor (beta chain) was recorded in a study of OX40 agonist ivuxolimab in advanced cancers. Study in general: Partial responses occurred in Three dose-escalation patients, one with hepatocellular carcinoma and two with cutaneous melanoma.

Using immunoSEQ multiplex PCR, the repertoire was profiled, and TCRdb retains in-frame clones only, with some absent. The profile shows 70,000 or so clones, approximately 90% of them singletons. Sampling of blood occurred at baseline, cycle 4 day 1, and cycle 7 day 1. This clone has a handful of counts. Its cognate antigen is unknown. General observations from the study: Expanded clones belonging to CD8+ T cells outnumbered, on average, those of CD4+. Certain nonresponders additionally had low normalized T-cell clonal expansion.

This sequence originates from an adult with an advanced solid tumor such as melanoma, head and neck, liver or kidney cancer. The source material was CD4+ or CD8+ T cells sorted from blood, sampled in a trial of the OX40 agonist ivuxolimab.

The CDR3 region is CAWTGDANYGYTF. CDR3 coding DNA: TGTGCCTGGACAGGGGATGCTAACTATGGCTACACCTTC. The chain employs TRBV30 and TRBJ1-2, with a tentative D call TRBD1 (6 bases). With 4 bases removed from V and 0 bases from J, the gap between germline ends came to 9 bases. Germline V gene sequence: CDR1 GTSNPN, CDR2 SVGIG (reference sequence). The CDR3 runs 13 residues.